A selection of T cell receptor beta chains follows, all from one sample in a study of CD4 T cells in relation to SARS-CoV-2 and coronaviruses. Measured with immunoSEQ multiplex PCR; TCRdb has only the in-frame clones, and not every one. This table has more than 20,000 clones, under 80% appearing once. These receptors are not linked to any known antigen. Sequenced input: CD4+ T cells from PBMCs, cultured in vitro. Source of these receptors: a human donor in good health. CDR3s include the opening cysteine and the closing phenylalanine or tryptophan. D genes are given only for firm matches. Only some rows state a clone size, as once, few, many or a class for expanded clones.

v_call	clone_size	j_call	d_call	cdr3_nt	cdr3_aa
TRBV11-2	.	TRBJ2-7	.	TGTGCCAGCAGCTTAGGGACAGTGTACTACGAGCAGTACTTC	CASSLGTVYYEQYF
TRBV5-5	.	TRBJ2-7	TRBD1	TGTGCCAGCAGCGCGGCCCCCGGGACAGGCTTCTACGAGCAGTACTTC	CASSAAPGTGFYEQYF
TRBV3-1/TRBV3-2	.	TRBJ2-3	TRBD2	TGTGCCAGCAGCCAAGGGGGACTAGCGGGAACGAGCACAGATACGCAGTATTTT	CASSQGGLAGTSTDTQYF
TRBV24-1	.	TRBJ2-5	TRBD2	TGTGCCACCAGTGATTTTCATGGGGAGGGAGGGCTATATTACTGGTTCCAAGAGACCCAGTACTTC	CATSDFHGEGGLYYWFQETQYF
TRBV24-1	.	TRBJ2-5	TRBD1	TGTGCCACCGGGGACAGGGGATCGGGAGAGACCCAGTACTTC	CATGDRGSGETQYF
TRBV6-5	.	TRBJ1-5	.	TGTGCCAGCAGTACTCAGGGTTTCGATCAGCCCCAGCATTTT	CASSTQGFDQPQHF
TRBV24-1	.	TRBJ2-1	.	TGTGCCACCAGTGTAAAGAAAGAGCCCCGAGGGAATGAGCAGTTCTTC	CATSVKKEPRGNEQFF
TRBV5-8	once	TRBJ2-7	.	TGTGCCAGCAGCCCACTCACCGGCCGGGTGCAGTACTTC	CASSPLTGRVQYF
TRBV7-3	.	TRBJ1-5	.	TGTGCCAGCAGCTTCGGGGTCAATCAGCCCCAGCATTTT	CASSFGVNQPQHF
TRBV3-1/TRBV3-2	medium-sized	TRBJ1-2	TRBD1	TGTGCCAGCAGCCGATCCGGGACAGGTCCTATGAGCTACACCTTC	CASSRSGTGPMSYTF
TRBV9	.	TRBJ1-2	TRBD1	TGTGCCAGCAGCACGTGGACAGGGGTCTCTGGCTACACCTTC	CASSTWTGVSGYTF
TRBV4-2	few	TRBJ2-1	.	TGTGCCAGCAGCCAAGGGGATATTTACAATGAGCAGTTCTTC	CASSQGDIYNEQFF
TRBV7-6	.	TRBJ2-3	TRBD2	TGTGCCAGCAGCTTAAATGTAGGGGGACTAGCGGGAGCAGATACGCAGTATTTT	CASSLNVGGLAGADTQYF
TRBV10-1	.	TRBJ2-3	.	TGCGCCAGCAGTGAGCGGACGGGTCCAGATACGCAGTATTTT	CASSERTGPDTQYF
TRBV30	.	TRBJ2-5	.	TGTGCCTGGAGTATGCGGGATTGGGACCAAGAGACCCAGTACTTC	CAWSMRDWDQETQYF
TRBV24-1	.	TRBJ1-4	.	TGTGCCACCAGTGACCCCCGGGGGCCTGAAGAAAAACTGTTTTTT	CATSDPRGPEEKLFF
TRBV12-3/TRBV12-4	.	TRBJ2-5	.	TGTGCCAGCAGTCTCGGACGGCGCGAAAAGTACTTC	CASSLGRREKYF
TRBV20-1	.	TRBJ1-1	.	TGCAGTGCTAGTCTTAACACGGACACTGAAGCTTTCTTT	CSASLNTDTEAFF
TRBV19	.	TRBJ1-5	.	TGTGCCACCAGTGGGGGTGGAGCTCTTTGGGGCAATCAGCCCCAGCATTTT	CATSGGGALWGNQPQHF
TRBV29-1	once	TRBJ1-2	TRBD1	TGCAGCGTCCTGACAGGGAGAGAATATGGCTACACCTTC	CSVLTGREYGYTF
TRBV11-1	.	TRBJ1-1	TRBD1	TGTGCCAGCAGCAACCGACAGGGGGCTAGCACTGAAGCTTTCTTT	CASSNRQGASTEAFF
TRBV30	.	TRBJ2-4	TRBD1	TGTGCCTGGAGTGAACAGGGGAGCATTCAGTACTTC	CAWSEQGSIQYF
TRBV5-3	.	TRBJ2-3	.	TGTGCCAGAAGATGGGACTTCGACACCACTAGCACAGATACGCAGTATTTT	CARRWDFDTTSTDTQYF
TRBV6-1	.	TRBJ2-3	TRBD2	TGTGCCAGCAGTGAAGATATATTCCTGGGGGGGAGGATGGATACGCAGTATTTT	CASSEDIFLGGRMDTQYF
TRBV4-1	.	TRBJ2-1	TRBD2	TGCGCCAGCAGTCGACTAGCGGGATTAAATGAGCAGTTCTTC	CASSRLAGLNEQFF
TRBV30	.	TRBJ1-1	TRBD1	TGTGCCTGGGGCGGACAGGGGGCCGGGGAAGCTTTCTTT	CAWGGQGAGEAFF
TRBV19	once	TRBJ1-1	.	TGTGCCAGTAGGTCCGGGACACAGAACACTGAAGCTTTCTTT	CASRSGTQNTEAFF
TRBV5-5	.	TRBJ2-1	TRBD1	TGTGCCAGCAGACAGGGGAGTGAGCAGTTCTTC	CASRQGSEQFF
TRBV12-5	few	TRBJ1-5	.	TGTGCTAGTGGTCCCGGGCACAGGGAGAATCAGCCCCAGCATTTT	CASGPGHRENQPQHF
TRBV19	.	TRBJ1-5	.	TGTGCCAGTAGTATCGGAGGTGGTCAGCCCCAGCATTTT	CASSIGGGQPQHF
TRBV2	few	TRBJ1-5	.	TGTGCCAGCAGTGAGTCCTTACGGTTGCCCCAGCATTTT	CASSESLRLPQHF
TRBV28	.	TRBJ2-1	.	TGTGCCAGCAGTTTTCAAGGGTTCGAGGACAATGAGCAGTTCTTC	CASSFQGFEDNEQFF